Listed below are T cell receptor beta chains from one sample, sequenced in a study of blood T cells in healthy people across ages. One entry per CDR3 protein results from TCRdb running MiXCR on the 5' RACE reads. The sample consists of more than 650,000 distinct CDR3 sequences, roughly 24% of them appearing once. The same data also contributed to another study, on T cells of mothers and their children.

Sequencing was done on a sample of blood. These receptors were collected from a boy aged 5-17 years in good health. The CDR3 runs from the conserved cysteine through the conserved F or W. For some rows the clone size is stated as once, few or many, or as a class when expanded; others skip it.

V gene,clone size,J gene,CDR3 protein
TRBV7-3,.,TRBJ2-5,CASSDAEVEETQYF
TRBV5-1,.,TRBJ2-1,CATRPLAGAYNEQFF
TRBV9,few,TRBJ2-3,CASSPRQGITDTQYF
TRBV20-1,.,TRBJ2-3,CSASEGIGADTQYF
TRBV10-3,few,TRBJ2-2,CAIRDSWGPVTGELFF
TRBV30,.,TRBJ1-2,CAWTGGGYGYTF
TRBV27,few,TRBJ1-2,CASSINWDRVRYGYTF
TRBV28,few,TRBJ2-1,CATRTGGGHYNEQFF
TRBV2,.,TRBJ1-2,CASSPTGTGASGYTF
TRBV19,.,TRBJ2-4,CASKAKGTARDIQYF
TRBV12-3/TRBV12-4,.,TRBJ1-2,CASSGPRTGGGGYTF